The 15 T cell receptor beta chains given below trace back to one sample, sequenced in a study of early T cells in non-severe SARS-CoV-2 infection. TCRdb itself ran the 5' RACE reads through MiXCR, one entry per CDR3 protein. The sample includes about 83,000 distinct CDR3 sequences, over 12% of them seen just once. The sequenced material came from whole blood. Source of these receptors: an adult who was a healthcare worker with PCR-confirmed SARS-CoV-2 infection or an uninfected control (not recorded which).

This clonotype was found a few times. The chain has TRBV11-2 and TRBJ2-7; 10 nucleotides match TRBD1. The germline gives CDR1 SGHAT, CDR2 FQNNGV. The junction had 10 bases not matched to a gene; V was cut back by 5 bases and J by 3 bases. This CDR3 is built from 16 residues. The CDR3 protein is CASSPRLRTGGYEQYF. CDR3 bases: TGTGCCAGCAGCCCCAGATTGCGGACAGGGGGCTACGAGCAGTACTTC.

This clonotype was detected ten times or more. The chain employs TRBV7-2 and TRBJ2-3; weak D call: TRBD2 (5 bases). Germline lookup yields CDR1 SGHTA and CDR2 FQGNSA. Trimming cost V 5 bases and J 4 bases, with 19 bases left between them. The length of the CDR3 is 16 residues. CDR3 sequence: CASSALPAGFPDTQYF. The CDR3 DNA follows: TGTGCCAGCAGCGCCCTGCCGGCGGGCTTCCCAGATACGCAGTATTTT.

This clonotype was observed at least ten times. CDR3 bases: TGTGCCACCAGTGACTGCCCGGGACTACCCACAGATACGCAGTATTTT. Translation gives CATSDCPGLPTDTQYF. This chain connects TRBV24-1 to TRBJ2-3, with TRBD2 matching over 7 bases. CDR3 length: 16 residues. CDR1 and CDR2 from the germline V gene are KGHDR and SFDVKD. Unmatched junction bases numbered 8, after V lost 4 bases and J lost 2 bases.

This clonotype was detected a few times. This chain uses TRBV6-6 with TRBJ2-5; TRBD2 matches at 11 bases. V lost 5 bases and J lost 1; bases outside the gene matches: 6. Germline CDR1 MNHNY, CDR2 SVGAGI (reference sequence). This CDR3 contains 16 residues. CDR3 residues: CASSKTSGAPQETQYF. In DNA form, the CDR3 reads TGTGCCAGCAGTAAGACTAGCGGGGCCCCCCAAGAGACCCAGTACTTC.

Many counts were recorded for this clonotype. The rearrangement links TRBV25-1 to TRBJ2-7, with a possible D match to TRBD2 (5 bases). The CDR3 has 12 residues. Trimming shortened V by 9 bases and J by 0 bases, and 9 bases separated the two germline ends. Per the germline V gene, CDR1 is MGHDK and CDR2 is SYGVNS. CDR3 coding DNA: TGTGCCAGTGGGGAGTACTCCTACGAGCAGTACTTC. Translated: CASGEYSYEQYF.

This clonotype was detected many times. CDR3 bases: TGCGCCAGCCGCCAGGGGCAGAACACTGAAGCTTTCTTT. Its translation is CASRQGQNTEAFF. The chain recombines TRBV5-1 with TRBJ1-1, with D tentatively TRBD1 (6 bases). Trimming left V 7 bases short and J 1 base short, with 11 bases between. The CDR3 extends over 13 amino acids. CDR1 and CDR2 from the germline V gene are SGHRS and YFSETQ.

This clonotype was detected many times. V is TRBV20-1 and J is TRBJ2-1; 7 bases match TRBD2. The CDR3 runs to 15 residues. Germline CDR1 reads DFQATT; CDR2 reads SNEGSKA (reference sequence). Unmatched junction bases numbered 9, after V lost 5 bases and J lost 2 bases. The CDR3, as DNA: TGCAGTGCTGAGGCTAGCGGAACAGCCTACAATGAGCAGTTCTTC. Translated, it gives CSAEASGTAYNEQFF.

This clonotype was observed at least ten times. V usage is TRBV20-1 and J usage is TRBJ2-5, with 7 bases fitting TRBD2. The CDR3 covers 17 residues. CDR1 is DFQATT and CDR2 is SNEGSKA in the germline V gene (reference sequence). J gave up 1 base and V 1 base, and 12 bases lay outside the gene matches. CDR3 in DNA: TGCAGTGCTAGAGCGCCTCTTCGGGGGGTGTCCCAAGAGACCCAGTACTTC. This codes for CSARAPLRGVSQETQYF.

This clonotype was observed a handful of times. V gene TRBV11-2 combines with J gene TRBJ2-7, with D tentatively TRBD1 (6 bases). Trimming shortened V by 5 bases and J by 0 bases, and 14 bases separated the two germline ends. The CDR3 is 15 amino acids. Looked up from germline, CDR1 is SGHAT and CDR2 is FQNNGV. Here the CDR3 reads CASSVPRTVSYEQYF. The CDR3 DNA is TGTGCCAGCAGCGTCCCACGGACAGTCTCCTACGAGCAGTACTTC.

This chain connects TRBV7-2 to TRBJ2-1, with D unclear. Per germline, CDR1 SGHTA and CDR2 FQGNSA. This CDR3 region has 12 residues. Trimming removed 4 bases at V and 9 bases at J, with 10 bases between. The CDR3 protein is CASSSYLGEQFF. In DNA form, the CDR3 reads TGTGCCAGCAGCTCATACCTGGGTGAGCAGTTCTTC.

This chain joins TRBV5-1 and TRBJ2-3; D gene unclear. This CDR3 is built from 12 residues. Germline V gene lookup returns CDR1 SGHRS and CDR2 YFSETQ. V lost 0 bases, J lost 4 bases, and 3 bases lay in between. This chain's CDR3 is CASSLESDTQYF. DNA of the CDR3: TGCGCCAGCAGCTTGGAGTCAGATACGCAGTATTTT.

The chain joins TRBV24-1 to TRBJ1-2; D unclear. Germline CDR1 and CDR2: KGHDR and SFDVKD. This CDR3 comprises 15 residues. V was shortened by 3 bases and J by 3 bases, with 13 bases between the two germline ends. CDR3 bases: TGTGCCACCAGTGATGGGGTCTCGGGTTACTATGGCTACACCTTC. This encodes CATSDGVSGYYGYTF.

The rearrangement joins TRBV18 to TRBJ2-7, with 7 bases that match TRBD1. With V trimmed by 3 bases and J by 4 bases, 9 bases remained unmatched. The CDR3 covers 15 residues. From germline, CDR1 is KGHSH and CDR2 LQKENI. In DNA form, the CDR3 reads TGTGCCAGCTCACCTAACCCGGGACAGCTTTACGAGCAGTACTTC. Translated: CASSPNPGQLYEQYF.

The rearrangement uses TRBV19 and TRBJ2-1; 12 nucleotides match TRBD2. The CDR3 contains 15 residues. The J segment lost 4 bases and the V segment lost 5 bases, leaving 3 bases of the junction unmatched. Germline CDR1 and CDR2: LNHDA and SQIVND (reference sequence). The CDR3 coding sequence is TGTGCCAGTAGTTTCGGGACTAGCGGGTACAATGAGCAGTTCTTC. Protein product: CASSFGTSGYNEQFF.

This rearrangement joins TRBV19 to TRBJ2-1, with TRBD2 matching 9 bases. This CDR3 contains 15 residues. The V segment lost 2 bases and the J segment 13 bases; nucleotides outside the gene matches: 12. Looked up from germline, CDR1 is LNHDA and CDR2 is SQIVND (reference sequence). This chain's CDR3 is CASSIQLAGSPDQFF. CDR3 DNA: TGTGCCAGTAGTATACAACTAGCGGGCAGCCCTGACCAGTTCTTC.